The 13 T cell receptor beta chains listed next were all sequenced from one sample in a study of T cell responses to AZD1222 COVID-19 vaccine. Repertoires were generated with immunoSEQ multiplex PCR, while TCRdb's copy carries only in-frame clones and drops some. There are roughly 150,000 clones in the sample; 90% occur only once, and approximately 5.9% lies in the top ten. This sample comprised peripheral blood, obtained 28 days after the second AZD1222 dose. These receptors were obtained from an adult who received the AZD1222 COVID-19 vaccine.

The V and J genes are TRBV7-2 and TRBJ2-7, with D perhaps matching TRBD2 (5 bases). Between the trimmed V and J ends, which lost 5 bases and 3 bases, there was a span of 14 bases. The CDR3 is 14 amino acids. CDR1 is SGHTA and CDR2 is FQGNSA in the germline V gene. CDR3 residues: CASSRHDGIYEQYF. DNA of the CDR3: TGTGCCAGCAGCCGCCATGACGGGATCTACGAGCAGTACTTC. Complete variable domain (other parts from reference TRBV7-2 and TRBJ2-7): GAGVSQSPSNKVTEKGKDVELRCDPISGHTALYWYRQSLGQGLEFLIYFQGNSAPDKSGLPSDRFSAERTGGSVSTLTIQRTQQEDSAVYLCASSRHDGIYEQYFGPGTRLTVT.

The chain couples TRBV24-1 to TRBJ2-2; TRBD2 matches 8 bases. Germline-derived CDR1 and CDR2 are KGHDR and SFDVKD. This CDR3 region has 16 residues. V shed 3 bases, J shed 1 base, and the junction held 3 bases outside the gene matches. CDR3 DNA sequence: TGTGCCACCAGTGATCCGGCGGGGGGGAACACCGGGGAGCTGTTTTTT. Protein sequence: CATSDPAGGNTGELFF.

Written as DNA, the CDR3 is TGTGCCAGCAGTCCCCTTTCACCCCTCCACTTT. Translation gives CASSPLSPLHF. The genes are TRBV2 and TRBJ1-6; D is undetermined. In germline, CDR1 is SNHLY, CDR2 FYNNEI. V lost 5 bases and J 9 bases, leaving 5 bases between the germline ends. This CDR3 spans 11 amino acids.

The rearrangement uses TRBV5-1 and TRBJ2-1; possibly TRBD2 for D (5 bases). CDR1 and CDR2 (germline): SGHRS, YFSETQ. Trimming removed 4 bases from V and 8 bases from J, with 13 bases in between. This CDR3 has 13 amino acids. CDR3 DNA sequence: TGCGCCAGCAGCATGGCCCCGGACTATGAGCAGTTCTTC. Its protein product is CASSMAPDYEQFF.

V usage is TRBV19 and J usage is TRBJ2-7, with D perhaps assigned TRBD1 or TRBD2 (5 bases each). With 1 base removed from V and 3 bases from J, the gap between germline ends came to 13 bases. CDR3 length equals 15 residues. CDR1 LNHDA and CDR2 SQIVND come from the germline V gene (reference sequence). The CDR3 region has the DNA TGTGCCAGTAGTATAGCCCCAGGGAGAATCTACGAGCAGTACTTC. It encodes CASSIAPGRIYEQYF.

The chain carries TRBV27 and TRBJ2-7, with 9 bases lining up with TRBD1. The J segment lost 1 base and the V segment lost 7 bases, leaving 8 bases of the junction unmatched. The CDR3 consists of 15 residues. Germline V gene sequence: CDR1 MNHEY, CDR2 SMNVEV (reference sequence). The CDR3 DNA reads TGTGCCAGCATCAGAACTGGGACAGGGTCCTACGAGCAGTACTTC. This translates into CASIRTGTGSYEQYF.

The V call is TRBV5-8, the J call TRBJ2-4; D unclear. The V end lost 0 bases, the J end lost 2 bases, and 12 bases lay between the germline ends. CDR3 length equals 16 residues. Germline lookup yields CDR1 SGHTS and CDR2 YDEGEE. The CDR3 nucleotides are TGTGCCAGCAGCTTGGCCGGCTCATGGACCAAAAACATTCAGTACTTC. Protein product: CASSLAGSWTKNIQYF.

This clone appeared a few times. The chain combines TRBV5-1 with TRBJ1-6; perhaps TRBD1 as D (6 bases). CDR1 and CDR2 from the germline V gene are SGHRS and YFSETQ. The CDR3 has 18 residues. V dropped 4 bases and J dropped 0 bases, with 17 bases sitting between them. The CDR3 region has the DNA TGCGCCAGCAGCCAAACACCACAGGGAGGCTCCTATAATTCACCCCTCCACTTT. Translation gives CASSQTPQGGSYNSPLHF.

This clone was observed a single time. Additional DNA sequences in this sample encode the identical CDR3. This chain connects TRBV5-4 to TRBJ2-7; D perhaps matches TRBD1 (6 bases). The germline V and J ends were trimmed by 5 bases and 1 base, with 13 bases remaining between them. The CDR3 consists of 14 residues. The V gene's germline CDR1 is SGHNT and CDR2 YYREEE (reference sequence). The CDR3 coding sequence is TGTGCCAGCAGTCTACAGGGCAATTCCTACGAGCAGTACTTC. Its translation: CASSLQGNSYEQYF.

The rearrangement uses TRBV28 and TRBJ2-7; perhaps TRBD2 as D (5 bases). Germline V gene sequence: CDR1 MDHEN, CDR2 SYDVKM. This CDR3 spans 14 amino acids. V was cut by 1 base and J by 1 base, with 8 bases left in between. The CDR3 spells CASSLFGDSYEQYF. The CDR3 bases are TGTGCCAGCAGTTTATTCGGGGATTCCTACGAGCAGTACTTC.

J is TRBJ2-7 and V is TRBV6-5; 9 positions match TRBD1. The V gene end was trimmed by 0 bases and the J gene end by 2 bases; junction bases not matched to a gene: 2. CDR3 length: 15 amino acids. Looked up from germline, CDR1 is MNHEY and CDR2 is SVGAGI. CDR3 region: CASSYSGTGTYEQYF. DNA of the CDR3: TGTGCCAGCAGTTACTCCGGGACAGGGACCTACGAGCAGTACTTC.

This chain connects TRBV7-2 to TRBJ1-5; tentative D call: TRBD1 (6 bases). The CDR3 is 16 residues long. Germline V gene sequence: CDR1 SGHTA, CDR2 FQGNSA. The V and J ends lost 5 bases and 0 bases respectively, with 14 bases between them. The CDR3 here is CASSPGAANSNQPQHF. The CDR3 DNA reads as TGTGCCAGCAGCCCGGGGGCAGCGAATAGCAATCAGCCCCAGCATTTT.

The chain is built from TRBV7-6 and TRBJ2-3; the D is unclear. The CDR3 sequence is 16 residues long. Trimming stripped 0 bases from V and 0 bases from J, with 10 bases between. Germline V CDR1 and CDR2: SGHVS, FNYEAQ. Here the CDR3 DNA reads TGTGCCAGCAGCTTAGCAACATCTACTAGCACAGATACGCAGTATTTT. It yields the protein CASSLATSTSTDTQYF.